The 30 T cell receptor beta chains presented below share a single source sample, sequenced in a study of vaccination effects on CD4 cells after COVID-19. These TCRs' antigens remain unknown. The method was immunoSEQ multiplex PCR; TCRdb's version includes in-frame clones alone and lacks a portion of them. Of 71,000 or so clones detected, under 75% appear once; the ten largest clones hold approximately 3.7%. In the ViraFEST assay, antigen-specific CD4+ clonotypes were identified by expansion after peptide-pool stimulation. Culture lasted 10 days before CD4+ T cell isolation. None of the vaccinated had previously contracted SARS-CoV-2, and their nucleocapsid antibodies tested negative. Sequences were derived from CD4+ T cells from PBMCs cultured with HCoV-OC43 spike peptides, sampled before COVID-19 vaccination. Regarding subset: HCoV-OC43 spike overlapping peptide pool stimulation. The receptors were sampled from a human donor who received a COVID-19 vaccine.

This clone was recorded once. The V call is TRBV4-3, the J call TRBJ2-1; D unclear. Trimming stripped 1 base from V and 9 bases from J, with 7 bases between. There are 12 residues in the CDR3. Germline CDR1 LGHNA, CDR2 YSLEER. This CDR3 reads CASSQVMGEQFF. The CDR3 region has the DNA TGCGCCAGCAGCCAAGTGATGGGTGAGCAGTTCTTC.

This clone was counted between two and nine times. The chain uses TRBV7-2 and TRBJ1-5; 8 positions agree with TRBD1. From germline, CDR1 is SGHTA and CDR2 FQGNSA. The CDR3 is made up of 16 amino acids. The J segment lost 3 bases and the V segment lost 4 bases, leaving 8 bases of the junction unmatched. The chain's CDR3 is CASSYNDRGVNQPQHF. CDR3 DNA sequence: TGTGCCAGCAGCTACAATGACAGGGGTGTCAATCAGCCCCAGCATTTT. The complete variable domain, with remaining parts taken from reference TRBV7-2 and TRBJ1-5, reads GAGVSQSPSNKVTEKGKDVELRCDPISGHTALYWYRQSLGQGLEFLIYFQGNSAPDKSGLPSDRFSAERTGGSVSTLTIQRTQQEDSAVYLCASSYNDRGVNQPQHFGDGTRLSIL.

The CDR3 region has the DNA TGTGCCAGCAGCCAACGTGGCGGGAGTAGCGGGGAGCTGTTTTTT. It yields the protein CASSQRGGSSGELFF. The chain carries TRBV3-1 (or the pseudogene TRBV3-2) and TRBJ2-2, with 7 bases lining up with TRBD2. CDR3 length: 15 amino acids. Germline CDR1 is LGHDT and CDR2 is YNNKEL (reference sequence). V gave up 2 bases and J gave up 7 bases; unmatched junction bases: 7.

J is TRBJ1-1 and V is TRBV6-5; D is possibly TRBD1 (6 bases). The CDR3 covers 13 residues. Germline CDR1 MNHEY, CDR2 SVGAGI. Trimming shortened V by 2 bases and J by 5 bases, and 9 bases separated the two germline ends. The CDR3 protein is CASSYRGRTEAFF. In DNA, the CDR3 is TGTGCCAGCAGTTACCGGGGGCGGACTGAAGCTTTCTTT.

The rearrangement links TRBV6-5 to TRBJ2-3; D is unclear. Germline V CDR1 and CDR2: MNHEY, SVGAGI. The CDR3 has 13 amino acids. Deletions cut 10 bases from V and 3 bases from J, with 14 bases between. CDR3 loop: CATRRLVTDTQYF. CDR3 DNA: TGTGCCACCAGACGACTCGTGACAGATACGCAGTATTTT.

The table lists this clone with a count of one. This chain joins TRBV18 and TRBJ1-3; D unclear. Germline-derived CDR1 and CDR2 are KGHSH and LQKENI. V dropped 2 bases and J dropped 3 bases, with 14 bases sitting between them. There are 16 residues in the CDR3. CDR3: CASSPVNGLGGNTIYF. The CDR3 DNA sequence: TGTGCCAGCTCACCAGTAAACGGGCTTGGTGGAAACACCATATATTTT. The whole variable domain, filled in from reference TRBV18 and TRBJ1-3, reads NAGVMQNPRHLVRRRGQEARLRCSPMKGHSHVYWYRQLPEEGLKFMVYLQKENIIDESGMPKERFSAEFPKEGPSILRIQQVVRGDSAAYFCASSPVNGLGGNTIYFGEGSWLTVV.

The rearrangement joins TRBV4-3 to TRBJ1-3; D remains unclear. This CDR3 has 18 residues. Trimming shortened V by 0 bases and J by 0 bases, and 15 bases separated the two germline ends. Germline-derived CDR1 and CDR2 are LGHNA and YSLEER. The DNA of the CDR3 is TGCGCCAGCAGCCAAGATCAAGGAACTTATAACTCTGGAAACACCATATATTTT. Protein sequence: CASSQDQGTYNSGNTIYF.

This rearrangement joins TRBV5-6 to TRBJ1-1; D gene ambiguous. Germline V CDR1 and CDR2: SGHDT, YYEEEE. The CDR3 has 14 amino acids. V was cut by 0 bases and J by 5 bases, with 11 bases left in between. The CDR3 sequence is CASSLGASNTEAFF. Here the CDR3 DNA reads TGTGCCAGCAGCTTGGGGGCGAGTAATACTGAAGCTTTCTTT.

V and J are TRBV24-1 and TRBJ2-5; tentatively, D is TRBD1 or TRBD2 (6 bases each). The CDR3 totals 16 residues. V was clipped by 1 base and J by 0 bases, with 11 bases between them. Germline CDR1 KGHDR, CDR2 SFDVKD. The CDR3 protein is CATSDFLGGNQETQYF. The CDR3 nucleotides are TGTGCCACCAGTGATTTTCTCGGGGGCAACCAAGAGACCCAGTACTTC.

The J gene is TRBJ1-1, the V gene TRBV19; TRBD1 matches 10 bases. The junction had 9 bases not matched to a gene; V was cut back by 5 bases and J by 0 bases. This CDR3 has 17 amino acids. The germline CDR1 and CDR2 sequences are LNHDA and SQIVND (reference sequence). The CDR3 spells CASSPRQGARVNTEAFF. CDR3 DNA sequence: TGTGCCAGTAGTCCCCGACAGGGGGCAAGGGTGAACACTGAAGCTTTCTTT.

V gene TRBV4-1 combines with J gene TRBJ1-1; D call uncertain. The germline CDR1 and CDR2 sequences are MGHRA and YSYEKL. The CDR3 loop spans 18 amino acids. The V gene lost 3 bases and the J gene lost 1 base, with 21 bases spanning the gap. The CDR3 here is CASSHLVIKGRQNTEAFF. The CDR3 nucleotides are TGCGCCAGCAGCCACCTGGTCATCAAGGGCAGACAGAACACTGAAGCTTTCTTT.

This clone has a handful of counts. V gene TRBV25-1 combines with J gene TRBJ2-4; D is uncertain. The CDR3 is 15 residues long. Germline V gives CDR1 MGHDK, CDR2 SYGVNS. V was cut by 3 bases and J by 0 bases, with 9 bases left in between. CDR3 sequence reads: CASSDPTVAKNIQYF. For the CDR3, the DNA is TGTGCCAGCAGTGATCCTACGGTAGCCAAAAACATTCAGTACTTC.

The V gene is TRBV29-1, the J gene TRBJ2-5, with 8 bases matching TRBD1. CDR1 and CDR2 (germline): SQVTM, ANQGSEA. CDR3 length: 13 residues. Trimming at V came to 2 bases and at J to 7 bases, leaving 6 bases not matched to a gene. The CDR3, as DNA: TGCAGCGTTGAACGTCAGGGGGCCTGGACCCAGTACTTC. Residues: CSVERQGAWTQYF.

J is TRBJ1-4 and V is TRBV5-4; D remains ambiguous. In germline, CDR1 is SGHNT, CDR2 YYREEE (reference sequence). V shed 4 bases and J shed 0 bases, with 7 bases lying between them. CDR3 size: 14 residues. The CDR3 coding sequence is TGTGCCAGCAGCCCGACCTCAACTAATGAAAAACTGTTTTTT. It specifies CASSPTSTNEKLFF. The full variable domain, completed using reference TRBV5-4 and TRBJ1-4, is ETGVTQSPTHLIKTRGQQVTLRCSSQSGHNTVSWYQQALGQGPQFIFQYYREEENGRGNFPPRFSGLQFPNYSSELNVNALELDDSALYLCASSPTSTNEKLFFGSGTQLSVL.

This chain connects TRBV29-1 to TRBJ1-5, with D tentatively TRBD1 (6 bases). Germline V gives CDR1 SQVTM, CDR2 ANQGSEA. The CDR3 has 14 residues. Trimming cost V 4 bases and J 5 bases, with 15 bases left between them. The CDR3 sequence is CSVVWGAGDQPQHF. CDR3 in DNA: TGCAGCGTTGTATGGGGGGCCGGGGATCAGCCCCAGCATTTT.

This sequence joins TRBV5-5 and TRBJ2-4; 9 positions match TRBD1. Germline V gives CDR1 SGHKS, CDR2 YYEKEE (reference sequence). The CDR3 runs 15 residues. V was clipped by 4 bases and J by 7 bases; unmatched bases: 9. The CDR3 region has the DNA TGTGCCAGCAGCCCGACAGGGGGAAACGTGAACATTCAGTACTTC. This encodes CASSPTGGNVNIQYF.

V is TRBV5-1 and J is TRBJ1-4; a weak D match, TRBD1 (5 bases). The CDR3 consists of 15 residues. V lost 5 bases and J 6 bases, leaving 17 bases between the germline ends. CDR1 is SGHRS, CDR2 YFSETQ, per germline. CDR3 loop: CASSSDTGRYEKLFF. CDR3 nucleotides: TGCGCCAGCAGTTCCGACACAGGACGTTATGAAAAACTGTTTTTT.

Only a few counts were recorded for this clone. CDR3 sequence (DNA): TGTGCCAGCAGTATCAAAGGGTCCGGGCTTTCACCCCTCCACTTT. This sequence encodes CASSIKGSGLSPLHF. V usage is TRBV2 and J usage is TRBJ1-6, with unresolved D. Germline V CDR1 and CDR2: SNHLY, FYNNEI. The CDR3 covers 15 residues. The V end was cut by 5 bases, the J end by 9 bases, with 17 bases between.

The V and J genes are TRBV3-1 (or the pseudogene TRBV3-2) and TRBJ2-1; 10 bases line up with TRBD2. The CDR3 runs to 12 residues. V was pared by 5 bases and J by 15 bases, with 7 bases of the junction left unmatched. Germline V CDR1 and CDR2: LGHDT, YNNKEL (reference sequence). The CDR3 DNA is TGTGCCAGCAGCTCGCCCGGGACTAGCGCGTTCTTC. It specifies CASSSPGTSAFF.

The table lists this clone with a count of one. The V call is TRBV19, the J call TRBJ1-3; D call uncertain. The CDR3 is made up of 16 amino acids. Germline-derived CDR1 and CDR2 are LNHDA and SQIVND (reference sequence). Deletions cut 4 bases from V and 0 bases from J, with 13 bases between. The CDR3 DNA sequence: TGTGCCAGTAGTAGGAGCCAAAGTACCTCTGGAAACACCATATATTTT. It translates to CASSRSQSTSGNTIYF.

The rearrangement joins TRBV2 to TRBJ1-4; possible D gene TRBD1, 5 bases. CDR1 is SNHLY, CDR2 FYNNEI, per germline. V was clipped by 6 bases and J by 8 bases, with 13 bases between them. The CDR3 is 13 amino acids. The CDR3 region is CASRGEAGEKLFF. The CDR3 DNA follows: TGTGCCAGCAGAGGGGAGGCCGGAGAAAAACTGTTTTTT.

This chain links TRBV6-5 with TRBJ2-1; D ambiguous. The V gene lost 7 bases and the J gene lost 7 bases, with 14 bases spanning the gap. The CDR3 runs 13 residues. CDR1 and CDR2 (germline): MNHEY, SVGAGI. The CDR3 protein is CASTDTYSNEQFF. CDR3 nucleotides: TGTGCCAGCACCGACACTTATAGTAATGAGCAGTTCTTC.

This clone has a single count. The chain employs TRBV5-1 and TRBJ2-3; D gene uncertain. The V gene lost 0 bases and the J gene lost 4 bases, with 6 bases spanning the gap. Germline values: CDR1 SGHRS, CDR2 YFSETQ. This CDR3 has 13 amino acids. The CDR3 DNA reads TGCGCCAGCAGCTTGGGGTTGCCAGATACGCAGTATTTT. Translating it yields CASSLGLPDTQYF.

This clone came up once. The chain has TRBV5-1 and TRBJ1-1; 8 bases are shared with TRBD1. The CDR3 is 16 residues long. CDR1 and CDR2 from the germline V gene are SGHRS and YFSETQ. V lost 2 bases to trimming and J lost 1 base; unmatched junction nucleotides: 7. DNA of the CDR3: TGCGCCAGCAGCTTAATGACCGGGACAGGGAACACTGAAGCTTTCTTT. Protein: CASSLMTGTGNTEAFF. Full variable domain (missing parts from reference TRBV5-1 and TRBJ1-1): KAGVTQTPRYLIKTRGQQVTLSCSPISGHRSVSWYQQTPGQGLQFLFEYFSETQRNKGNFPGRFSGRQFSNSRSEMNVSTLELGDSALYLCASSLMTGTGNTEAFFGQGTRLTVV.

The chain couples TRBV28 to TRBJ2-2; maybe TRBD1 (5 bases). The germline V and J ends were trimmed by 5 bases and 4 bases, with 11 bases remaining between them. The CDR3 length is 14 residues. CDR1 is MDHEN, CDR2 SYDVKM, per germline. CDR3 protein: CASSGAGPTGELFF. The CDR3, as DNA: TGTGCCAGCAGTGGGGCAGGGCCCACCGGGGAGCTGTTTTTT.

This chain connects TRBV5-6 to TRBJ2-3; 8 bases match TRBD2. The V and J ends lost 0 bases and 2 bases, in that order; junction bases with no gene match: 2. This CDR3 has 15 residues. The germline V gene has CDR1 SGHDT and CDR2 YYEEEE. The CDR3, as DNA: TGTGCCAGCAGCTTGGGAGCGGGGGTCACAGATACGCAGTATTTT. Residues: CASSLGAGVTDTQYF.

This chain uses TRBV2 with TRBJ2-3, with a tentative D call TRBD2 (6 bases). V dropped 7 bases and J dropped 2 bases, with 19 bases sitting between them. This CDR3 comprises 16 residues. Germline V lookup: CDR1 SNHLY, CDR2 FYNNEI. The CDR3 DNA reads TGTGCCAGCAATAAACGAAGGTGGGGGGACACAGATACGCAGTATTTT. This sequence encodes CASNKRRWGDTDTQYF. The variable domain in full, completed from reference TRBV2 and TRBJ2-3, reads EPEVTQTPSHQVTQMGQEVILRCVPISNHLYFYWYRQILGQKVEFLVSFYNNEISEKSEIFDDQFSVERPDGSNFTLKIRSTKLEDSAMYFCASNKRRWGDTDTQYFGPGTRLTVL.

This clone occurred a few times. The genes are TRBV5-4 and TRBJ2-1, with 7 bases matching TRBD1. V gave up 9 bases and J gave up 4 bases; unmatched junction bases: 7. This CDR3 has 13 residues. Germline lookup yields CDR1 SGHNT and CDR2 YYREEE (reference sequence). The CDR3 here is CATTGPNYNEQFF. The DNA for the CDR3 is TGTGCCACGACAGGGCCGAATTACAATGAGCAGTTCTTC.

The V call is TRBV5-5, the J call TRBJ2-5; D is perhaps TRBD1 (6 bases). The CDR3 spans 15 residues. Trimming stripped 2 bases from V and 2 bases from J, with 13 bases between. CDR1 SGHKS and CDR2 YYEKEE come from the germline V gene (reference sequence). The CDR3 DNA is TGTGCCAGCAGCTTTTATGGACAGAGTCAAGAGACCCAGTACTTC. It yields the protein CASSFYGQSQETQYF. The variable domain in full, completed from reference TRBV5-5 and TRBJ2-5, reads DAGVTQSPTHLIKTRGQQVTLRCSPISGHKSVSWYQQVLGQGPQFIFQYYEKEERGRGNFPDRFSARQFPNYSSELNVNALLLGDSALYLCASSFYGQSQETQYFGPGTRLLVL.

The rearrangement uses TRBV29-1 and TRBJ2-1, with D hard to call. Trimming stripped 6 bases from V and 1 base from J, with 7 bases between. CDR1 is SQVTM and CDR2 is ANQGSEA in the germline V gene. The CDR3 contains 12 residues. CDR3 nucleotides: TGCAGCGTAAGGCTTTCCTACAATGAGCAGTTCTTC. The encoded protein is CSVRLSYNEQFF.